The 26 T cell receptor beta chains given below trace back to one sample, sequenced in a study of beta chain features in type 1 diabetes. cDNA synthesis used the whole RNA isolate, giving expressed TCRB sequences. Assay: immunoSEQ multiplex PCR; the TCRdb copy retains only in-frame clones and omits some. The table has some 410,000 clones, approximately 13% seen once. Sequenced sample: naive CD4+ T cells from blood. These receptor sequences come from a young man in good health.

The chain carries TRBV7-9 and TRBJ1-1; weak D call: TRBD1 (6 bases). Germline V gene sequence: CDR1 SEHNR, CDR2 FQNEAQ (reference sequence). This CDR3 has 14 residues. V shed 5 bases and J shed 6 bases, with 16 bases lying between them. Here the CDR3 DNA reads TGTGCCAGCAGCATTATTACAGGGTTCGCTGAAGCTTTCTTT. Its translation is CASSIITGFAEAFF.

This clone has just a few counts. The chain has TRBV5-4 and TRBJ2-7; 11 nucleotides align to TRBD2. With V trimmed by 4 bases and J by 3 bases, 3 bases remained unmatched. Germline assignment: CDR1 SGHNT and CDR2 YYREEE (reference sequence). The CDR3 consists of 14 residues. CDR3 sequence (DNA): TGTGCCAGCAGCCCGCTAGCGGGGGGCTACGAGCAGTACTTC. Its protein product is CASSPLAGGYEQYF.

This clone appeared a few times. CDR3 region: CAIRPGQLSYNEQFF. DNA of the CDR3: TGTGCCATCAGACCGGGACAGCTCTCTTACAATGAGCAGTTCTTC. The genes are TRBV10-3 and TRBJ2-1; 7 bases fit TRBD1. The CDR3 has 15 amino acids. CDR1 is ENHRY, CDR2 SYGVKD, per germline. V dropped 6 bases and J dropped 4; count of bases not matched to a gene: 9.

This rearrangement joins TRBV28 to TRBJ2-3, with 7 bases that match TRBD2. The CDR3 length is 15 residues. Unmatched junction bases numbered 5, after V lost 1 base and J lost 4 bases. Germline V gives CDR1 MDHEN, CDR2 SYDVKM. CDR3 amino acids: CASSLLGEGPDTQYF. CDR3 nucleotides: TGTGCCAGCAGTTTATTGGGGGAGGGACCAGATACGCAGTATTTT. The full variable domain, in which reference TRBV28 and TRBJ2-3 provide the parts outside the CDR3, is DVKVTQSSRYLVKRTGEKVFLECVQDMDHENMFWYRQDPGLGLRLIYFSYDVKMKEKGDIPEGYSVSREKKERFSLILESASTNQTSMYLCASSLLGEGPDTQYFGPGTRLTVL.

This clone was counted only a few times. V and J are TRBV5-4 and TRBJ2-5; 9 bases align to TRBD2. The junction had 5 bases not matched to a gene; V was cut back by 1 base and J by 4 bases. The CDR3 is 15 amino acids. Per the germline V gene, CDR1 is SGHNT and CDR2 is YYREEE (reference sequence). For the CDR3, the DNA is TGTGCCAGCAGCTTGCAACTAGCGGGCGGAGAGACCCAGTACTTC. This translates into CASSLQLAGGETQYF.

The rearrangement joins TRBV5-1 to TRBJ2-3; unclear D gene. V lost 4 bases to trimming and J lost 0 bases, with 9 bases between them. This CDR3 region has 14 residues. CDR1 and CDR2 from the germline V gene are SGHRS and YFSETQ. The CDR3 protein is CASSQHDSTDTQYF. In DNA form, the CDR3 reads TGCGCCAGCAGCCAACATGACAGCACAGATACGCAGTATTTT.

As concerns this clone: Other DNA sequences of this sample code for an identical CDR3. This chain links TRBV29-1 with TRBJ1-2, with TRBD1 matching over 7 bases. Germline-derived CDR1 and CDR2 are SQVTM and ANQGSEA. The CDR3 spans 13 residues. Losses at the gene ends were 1 base for V and 4 bases for J; bases not matched to a gene: 3. DNA for the CDR3: TGCAGCGTTGAAGGGCAGGGGGTCTATGGCTACACCTTC. Translation gives CSVEGQGVYGYTF.

This clone was seen more than once but under ten times. The V call is TRBV9, the J call TRBJ2-1; D possibly uses TRBD1 or TRBD2 (5 bases each). Germline V gene lookup returns CDR1 SGDLS and CDR2 YYNGEE. CDR3 length: 15 residues. Trimming shortened V by 0 bases and J by 8 bases, and 15 bases separated the two germline ends. The CDR3 spells CASSVAGTIDYEQFF. DNA of the CDR3: TGTGCCAGCAGCGTAGCGGGGACGATTGACTATGAGCAGTTCTTC.

This clone was observed a few times. The genes are TRBV21-1 and TRBJ2-5; whether TRBD1, the table's D call, matches the DNA was not checked. TRBV21-1 is flagged as a pseudogene. The CDR3 sequence is 15 residues long. Here the CDR3 DNA reads TGTGCCAGCAGCAAAGCGTTTACAGGGCAAGAGACCCAGTACTTC. This codes for CASSKAFTGQETQYF.

Only a few counts were recorded for this clone. The rearrangement links TRBV29-1 to TRBJ1-1; D uncertain. The length of the CDR3 is 13 residues. V dropped 6 bases and J dropped 3 bases, with 14 bases sitting between them. Germline lookup yields CDR1 SQVTM and CDR2 ANQGSEA. The CDR3 here is CSVAGRVYTEAFF. In DNA, the CDR3 is TGCAGCGTGGCTGGCAGAGTCTACACTGAAGCTTTCTTT.

There are a few counts of this clone. The rearrangement links TRBV25-1 to TRBJ2-7; no reliable D call. CDR1 MGHDK and CDR2 SYGVNS come from the germline V gene. V gave up 3 bases and J gave up 7 bases, with 7 bases separating them. CDR3 size: 11 residues. The CDR3 DNA is TGTGCCAGCAGTGACTTTCCTGAGCAGTACTTC. It specifies CASSDFPEQYF.

In this sample, this clone turned up a few times. This chain joins TRBV5-6 and TRBJ1-2; D not certain. Looked up from germline, CDR1 is SGHDT and CDR2 is YYEEEE. Trimming shortened V by 0 bases and J by 8 bases, and 14 bases separated the two germline ends. The CDR3 loop spans 14 amino acids. CDR3 loop: CASSLDRAQWGYTF. CDR3 sequence (DNA): TGTGCCAGCAGCTTGGACAGAGCCCAGTGGGGCTACACCTTC.

The CDR3 bases are TGCAGCGTCAGGGACTTCGGAAATGAGCAGTTCTTC. This sequence encodes CSVRDFGNEQFF. The V gene is TRBV29-1, the J gene TRBJ2-1, with a tentative D call TRBD2 (6 bases). From germline, CDR1 is SQVTM and CDR2 ANQGSEA. V was shortened by 6 bases and J by 7 bases, with 13 bases between the two germline ends. This CDR3 region has 12 residues.

This chain uses TRBV11-3 with TRBJ2-3, with D possibly matching TRBD1 (6 bases). The germline CDR1 and CDR2 sequences are SGHNT and YENEEA. There are 14 residues in the CDR3. Trimming removed 5 bases at V and 2 bases at J, with 11 bases between. CDR3: CASSLGQTTDTQYF. Written as DNA, the CDR3 is TGTGCCAGCAGCCTAGGACAGACCACAGATACGCAGTATTTT. Full variable domain (remainder filled in from reference TRBV11-3 and TRBJ2-3): EAGVVQSPRYKIIEKKQPVAFWCNPISGHNTLYWYLQNLGQGPELLIRYENEEAVDDSQLPKDRFSAERLKGVDSTLKIQPAELGDSAVYLCASSLGQTTDTQYFGPGTRLTVL.

The rearrangement joins TRBV30 to TRBJ1-2; D unresolved. Trimming removed 0 bases from V and 7 bases from J, with 9 bases in between. CDR3 length: 12 residues. Germline assignment: CDR1 GTSNPN and CDR2 SVGIG (reference sequence). CDR3 nucleotide sequence: TGTGCCTGGAGTGTTAGTGGCGGTGGCTACACCTTC. Its translation is CAWSVSGGGYTF.

V and J are TRBV18 and TRBJ2-3, with a tentative D call TRBD2 (6 bases). The germline V gene has CDR1 KGHSH and CDR2 LQKENI. There are 17 residues in the CDR3. V was pared by 3 bases and J by 3 bases, with 19 bases between. CDR3 loop: CASSPPGRSGRTDTQYF. For the CDR3, the DNA is TGTGCCAGCTCACCCCCCGGTCGCTCAGGGAGGACAGATACGCAGTATTTT.

The rearrangement links TRBV5-6 to TRBJ2-1, with 8 bases aligning to TRBD2. V trimming: 1 base; J trimming: 4 bases; junction bases outside the gene matches: 4. The V gene's germline CDR1 is SGHDT and CDR2 YYEEEE. The CDR3 is made up of 15 amino acids. CDR3 protein: CASSLTAGVYNEQFF. In DNA, the CDR3 is TGTGCCAGCAGCTTGACAGCGGGGGTATACAATGAGCAGTTCTTC.

The genes are TRBV19 and TRBJ2-4; 9 bases fit TRBD2. Germline assignment: CDR1 LNHDA and CDR2 SQIVND (reference sequence). V was clipped by 1 base and J by 0 bases; unmatched bases: 10. CDR3 length: 19 amino acids. The chain's CDR3 is CASSIGTSGSDVAKNIQYF. The CDR3, as DNA: TGTGCCAGTAGTATAGGAACTAGCGGGTCCGATGTAGCCAAAAACATTCAGTACTTC. The variable domain in full, completed from reference TRBV19 and TRBJ2-4, reads DGGITQSPKYLFRKEGQNVTLSCEQNLNHDAMYWYRQDPGQGLRLIYYSQIVNDFQKGDIAEGYSVSREKKESFPLTVTSAQKNPTAFYLCASSIGTSGSDVAKNIQYFGAGTRLSVL.

This chain connects TRBV7-9 to TRBJ2-3; a weak D match, TRBD1 (6 bases). In germline, CDR1 is SEHNR, CDR2 FQNEAQ (reference sequence). V was shortened by 0 bases and J by 5 bases, with 9 bases between the two germline ends. The CDR3 consists of 14 residues. The CDR3 is CASSLAGALDTQYF. Written as DNA, the CDR3 is TGTGCCAGCAGCTTAGCGGGGGCCCTAGATACGCAGTATTTT.

This clone came up many times. The rearrangement links TRBV21-1 to TRBJ2-4; the DNA was not used to check the table's D call, TRBD2. TRBV21-1 is given as a pseudogene. The CDR3 consists of 15 residues. Here the CDR3 DNA reads TGTGCCAGCAGCAAATCTCGGGGAGCCAAAAACATTCAGTACTTC. This sequence encodes CASSKSRGAKNIQYF.

In its sample, this clone was seen a few times. V gene TRBV9 combines with J gene TRBJ1-4, with 7 positions matching TRBD1. The CDR3 covers 15 residues. V lost 4 bases to trimming and J lost 0 bases; unmatched junction nucleotides: 3. Germline V CDR1 and CDR2: SGDLS, YYNGEE. The CDR3 region has the DNA TGTGCCAGCAGCCCCCAGGGGGCAACTAATGAAAAACTGTTTTTT. Protein product: CASSPQGATNEKLFF.

This chain joins TRBV5-1 and TRBJ2-1; tentative D call: TRBD2 (6 bases). The germline V gene encodes CDR1 SGHRS and CDR2 YFSETQ. V shed 0 bases and J shed 0 bases, with 16 bases lying between them. CDR3 length: 18 residues. The CDR3 loop reads CASSLALLVGGSYNEQFF. The CDR3 nucleotides are TGCGCCAGCAGCTTGGCCTTACTCGTGGGAGGCTCCTACAATGAGCAGTTCTTC.

Points on this clone: This CDR3 is also generated by other DNA sequences in the sample. This CDR3 is CASSRTGSSYNEQFF. The CDR3 bases are TGTGCCAGCAGTCGAACAGGGTCCTCCTACAATGAGCAGTTCTTC. The chain is built from TRBV14 and TRBJ2-1, with D possibly being TRBD1 (6 bases). This CDR3 region has 15 residues. Trimming shortened V by 6 bases and J by 0 bases, and 12 bases separated the two germline ends. CDR1 SGHDN and CDR2 FVKESK come from the germline V gene.

This clone was picked up a small number of times. The chain links TRBV25-1 to TRBJ2-1; 7 nucleotides align to TRBD2. The ends lost 7 bases at V and 3 bases at J; junction bases unmatched: 9. CDR1 and CDR2 from the germline V gene are MGHDK and SYGVNS. The length of the CDR3 is 15 residues. The chain's CDR3 is CASTPRGEGYNEQFF. The CDR3 nucleotides read TGTGCCAGCACCCCCCGGGGGGAGGGCTACAATGAGCAGTTCTTC. The complete variable domain, with remaining parts taken from reference TRBV25-1 and TRBJ2-1, reads EADIYQTPRYLVIGTGKKITLECSQTMGHDKMYWYQQDPGMELHLIHYSYGVNSTEKGDLSSESTVSRIRTEHFPLTLESARPSHTSQYLCASTPRGEGYNEQFFGPGTRLTVL.

There are a few counts of this clone. This sequence joins TRBV29-1 and TRBJ2-2; D may correspond to TRBD1 or TRBD2 (5 bases each). The CDR3 loop spans 17 amino acids. V gave up 4 bases and J gave up 2 bases, with 20 bases separating them. The germline V gene has CDR1 SQVTM and CDR2 ANQGSEA. For the CDR3, the DNA is TGCAGCGTTGGCCCGACAGTGACTAACCTTAACACCGGGGAGCTGTTTTTT. It encodes CSVGPTVTNLNTGELFF.

This clone appeared a few times. The rearrangement uses TRBV29-1 and TRBJ2-2, with 7 bases fitting TRBD2. J gave up 7 bases and V 5 bases, and 10 bases lay outside the gene matches. The CDR3 runs 14 residues. Germline V lookup: CDR1 SQVTM, CDR2 ANQGSEA. This CDR3 reads CSVSVRGVGGELFF. CDR3 DNA: TGCAGCGTTTCCGTCCGGGGGGTTGGCGGGGAGCTGTTTTTT.